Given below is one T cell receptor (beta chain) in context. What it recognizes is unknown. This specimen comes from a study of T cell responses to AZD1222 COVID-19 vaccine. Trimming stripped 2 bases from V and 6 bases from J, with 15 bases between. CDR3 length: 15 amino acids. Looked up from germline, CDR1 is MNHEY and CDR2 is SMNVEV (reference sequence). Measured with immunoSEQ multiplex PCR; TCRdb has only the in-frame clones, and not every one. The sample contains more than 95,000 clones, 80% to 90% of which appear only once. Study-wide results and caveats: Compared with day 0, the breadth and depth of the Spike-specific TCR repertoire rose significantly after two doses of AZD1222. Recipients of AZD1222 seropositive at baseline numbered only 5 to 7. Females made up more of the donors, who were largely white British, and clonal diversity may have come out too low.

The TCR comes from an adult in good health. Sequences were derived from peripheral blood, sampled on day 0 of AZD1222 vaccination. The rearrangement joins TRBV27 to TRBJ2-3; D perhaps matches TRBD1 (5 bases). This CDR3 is CASSLTSQVWDTQYF. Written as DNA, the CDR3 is TGTGCCAGCAGTTTAACCTCACAGGTTTGGGATACGCAGTATTTT.